This T cell receptor beta chain was captured in a study of blood T cell repertoires in COVID-19. Followed over time, Seattle patients had been enrolled while infection was active. TCRdb keeps only in-frame clones here, not all; method: immunoSEQ multiplex PCR. The data show a few hundred thousand clones, 80% to 90% seen once. Germline trimming cut 4 bases from V and 4 bases from J; bases unmatched to any gene: 3. Germline V lookup: CDR1 SGHRS, CDR2 YFSETQ. This CDR3 is 15 amino acids long. The gene calls are TRBV5-1 and TRBJ1-6, with 9 bases lining up with TRBD1. Material: peripheral blood. The clonotype originates from a woman aged 70-85 years with COVID-19, enrolled during active disease. The CDR3: CASSTGQGYNSPLHF. As DNA, the CDR3 is TGCGCCAGCAGCACCGGACAGGGGTATAATTCACCCCTCCACTTT.